What follows are 17 T cell receptor beta chains derived from one specimen sequenced in a study of T cell responses to AZD1222 COVID-19 vaccine. Sequencing was performed with immunoSEQ multiplex PCR; in TCRdb, only in-frame clones are kept and a portion is missing. The table includes about 140,000 clones, 70% to 90% detected once. Here the sequenced sample was peripheral blood, taken on day 0 of AZD1222 vaccination. These receptors were obtained from an adult in good health.

The chain links TRBV14 to TRBJ2-1, with 8 bases aligning to TRBD2. The germline gives CDR1 SGHDN, CDR2 FVKESK. V shed 4 bases and J 7 bases; nucleotides not matched to a gene: 3. The CDR3 length is 13 residues. The CDR3 nucleotides are TGTGCCAGCAGCCGAGGACTAGCAAATGAGCAGTTCTTC. Its translation is CASSRGLANEQFF.

The CDR3 spells CASSQDRLTNEKLFF. The CDR3 DNA follows: TGTGCCAGCAGCCAAGACAGACTTACTAATGAAAAACTGTTTTTT. V usage is TRBV3-1 (or the pseudogene TRBV3-2) and J usage is TRBJ1-4; no reliable D call. Germline V gene sequence: CDR1 LGHDT, CDR2 YNNKEL (reference sequence). V was trimmed by 0 bases and J by 2 bases, leaving 7 bases between them. This CDR3 is 15 amino acids long.

The rearrangement uses TRBV7-9 and TRBJ2-7, with D unclear. The germline CDR1 and CDR2 sequences are SEHNR and FQNEAQ (reference sequence). This CDR3 contains 12 residues. Trimming cost V 7 bases and J 0 bases, with 7 bases left between them. CDR3 sequence: CASKAGSYEQYF. CDR3 nucleotides: TGTGCCAGCAAGGCTGGCTCCTACGAGCAGTACTTC.

The chain uses TRBV6-2 or TRBV6-3 and TRBJ2-3; no firm D call. Between the trimmed V and J ends, which lost 4 bases and 3 bases, there was a span of 2 bases. In germline, CDR1 is MNHEY, CDR2 SVGEGT. This CDR3 has 11 amino acids. DNA of the CDR3: TGTGCCAGCAGTTGGACAGATACGCAGTATTTT. It specifies CASSWTDTQYF.

The chain uses TRBV7-2 and TRBJ1-6, with D possibly TRBD1 on 6 matching bases. Trimming left V 4 bases short and J 2 bases short, with 18 bases between. Germline V CDR1 and CDR2: SGHTA, FQGNSA. The CDR3 has 18 residues. This CDR3 is CASSYKGGGLPYNSPLHF. In nucleotides, the CDR3 is TGTGCCAGCAGCTATAAGGGGGGCGGGTTGCCCTATAATTCACCCCTCCACTTT.

This clone has more than one count but fewer than ten. The chain uses TRBV12-5 and TRBJ2-7; TRBD1 matches at 9 bases. This CDR3 contains 15 residues. Germline lookup yields CDR1 LGHNT and CDR2 FRNRAP. Germline trimming cut 5 bases from V and 2 bases from J; bases unmatched to any gene: 7. The CDR3: CASGILGTGTYEQYF. For the CDR3, the DNA is TGTGCTAGTGGTATCCTCGGGACAGGGACCTACGAGCAGTACTTC.

The chain couples TRBV30 to TRBJ2-7, with D unresolved. Trimming pared 0 bases from V and 1 base from J, leaving 16 bases between. Germline loops: CDR1 GTSNPN, CDR2 SVGIG (reference sequence). This CDR3 has 16 residues. CDR3 sequence reads: CAWSVRQRNPSYEQYF. CDR3 nucleotides: TGTGCCTGGAGTGTACGGCAGCGAAACCCTTCCTACGAGCAGTACTTC.

The chain combines TRBV28 with TRBJ1-1; maybe TRBD1 (6 bases). The CDR3 runs 14 residues. The V end lost 6 bases, the J end lost 8 bases, and 19 bases lay between the germline ends. The germline V gene has CDR1 MDHEN and CDR2 SYDVKM. CDR3 sequence (DNA): TGTGCCAGCAGCCCCGGGACACCACCCAGGGAAGCTTTCTTT. Translation: CASSPGTPPREAFF.

The chain links TRBV7-2 to TRBJ2-5; tentatively, D is TRBD1 (6 bases). Germline CDR1 is SGHTA and CDR2 is FQGNSA. V lost 3 bases and J lost 6, with 11 bases in between. This CDR3 has 13 amino acids. The CDR3 region is CASSFGTRKTQYF. The CDR3 DNA reads TGTGCCAGCAGCTTTGGGACAAGAAAGACCCAGTACTTC.

This sequence joins TRBV6-4 and TRBJ2-1, with D perhaps being TRBD1 or TRBD2 (7 bases each). Per germline, CDR1 MRHNA and CDR2 SNTAGT. The CDR3 covers 15 residues. The V and J ends lost 4 bases and 5 bases respectively, with 15 bases between them. The CDR3, as DNA: TGTGCCAGCAGTGCCTGGGAGGGGGCGAACAATGAGCAGTTCTTC. Its translation: CASSAWEGANNEQFF.

This chain links TRBV7-3 with TRBJ1-1; D gene unclear. The CDR3 consists of 13 residues. CDR1 and CDR2 (germline): SGHTA, FQGTGA. V was trimmed by 5 bases and J by 4 bases, leaving 11 bases between them. The chain's CDR3 is CASSARVGTEAFF. The CDR3 DNA sequence: TGTGCCAGCAGCGCTCGGGTGGGCACTGAAGCTTTCTTT.

The J gene is TRBJ1-6, the V gene TRBV27, with TRBD1 identical over 7 bases. This CDR3 is 15 amino acids long. From germline, CDR1 is MNHEY and CDR2 SMNVEV (reference sequence). Unmatched junction bases numbered 3, after V lost 4 bases and J lost 3 bases. CDR3 coding DNA: TGTGCCAGCAGTTCAAACAGGGGCTATAATTCACCCCTCCACTTT. The encoded protein is CASSSNRGYNSPLHF.

The V call is TRBV28, the J call TRBJ2-7; D possibly corresponds to TRBD1 (6 bases). The CDR3 runs to 14 residues. Trimming left V 3 bases short and J 6 bases short, with 15 bases between. Germline assignment: CDR1 MDHEN and CDR2 SYDVKM. The CDR3 region has the DNA TGTGCCAGCAGTTTGCGGACAGTCGGACTCGAGCAGTACTTC. It translates to CASSLRTVGLEQYF.

The chain employs TRBV30 and TRBJ1-4; D may be TRBD1 (6 bases). Germline CDR1 GTSNPN, CDR2 SVGIG (reference sequence). This CDR3 contains 14 residues. V lost 0 bases to trimming and J lost 8 bases, with 13 bases between them. Here the CDR3 reads CAWSVREGDEKLFF. CDR3 DNA sequence: TGTGCCTGGAGTGTAAGGGAGGGGGACGAAAAACTGTTTTTT.

The CDR3 region is CASSLGTGSYEQYF. In nucleotides, the CDR3 is TGTGCCAGCAGTCTCGGGACAGGGTCCTACGAGCAGTACTTC. The chain links TRBV27 to TRBJ2-7, with 9 positions matching TRBD1. V gave up 5 bases and J gave up 1 base; unmatched junction bases: 3. Germline CDR1 is MNHEY and CDR2 is SMNVEV (reference sequence). CDR3 length equals 14 residues.

This clone was seen only once. The CDR3 DNA reads as TGTGCCAGCAGATTGACCGGGACTAGCGGGACCAATGAGCAGTTCTTC. Protein sequence: CASRLTGTSGTNEQFF. The chain employs TRBV28 and TRBJ2-1; 13 positions match TRBD2. The CDR3 length is 16 residues. V was clipped by 6 bases and J by 6 bases; unmatched bases: 8. CDR1 MDHEN and CDR2 SYDVKM come from the germline V gene.

The sample holds one count of this clone. The chain is built from TRBV6-6 and TRBJ2-7, with D possibly being TRBD2 (6 bases). The germline V gene encodes CDR1 MNHNY and CDR2 SVGAGI (reference sequence). The germline V and J ends were trimmed by 6 bases and 1 base, with 19 bases remaining between them. This CDR3 is built from 16 residues. In DNA form, the CDR3 reads TGTGCCAGCAGGAAACGAACGGAGGGGAGTTCCTACGAGCAGTACTTC. Its translation: CASRKRTEGSSYEQYF.